This paragraph covers one TCR beta chain sequence. The antigen remains unidentified. At one end, the junction sequence differs from germline, possibly due to a read error. This entry is derived from a study of tumor-infiltrating lymphocytes in glioblastoma multiforme. The study's findings and limits: The TCR and somatic mutation analysis included just one glioblastoma patient. Unequal TCR RNA per T cell might skew measured clone sizes.

TCR beta libraries were built from RNA through three nested multiplex PCR rounds using modified ARM-PCR. TCRB-specific cDNA synthesis used 0.5 to 0.65 ug of total RNA. TCRdb re-called the multiplex PCR reads through MiXCR, storing one row per CDR3 protein. The table records 13,000 or so distinct CDR3 sequences, roughly 67% of them present only once. The sample comprised brain tumor tissue. This receptor was obtained from a male donor with glioblastoma.

The CDR3, as DNA: TGTGCCAGCAGTTTAGCGGCGGGTACCGGGGGGCTGTTTTTT. This translates into CASSLAAGTGGLFF. The rearrangement uses TRBV12-3 or TRBV12-4 and TRBJ2-2, with D possibly being TRBD2 (6 bases). CDR3 size: 14 residues.